This T cell receptor (beta chain) was sequenced in a study of metastatic and nonmetastatic thyroid tumors (dated by TCRdb to 2018 to 2020). About the full investigation: Repertoires from peripheral blood and from tumor or nodule tissue samples of malignant and benign thyroid patients were compared.

The full study reports these points: In both blood and tumor samples, malignant tumors were reported to have significantly higher TCR beta diversity than benign nodules.

Trimming leaves V shorter by 8 bases and J shorter by 4 bases, with the junction holding 5 bases beyond the gene matches. As encoded in the germline V gene, CDR1 is MNHNS while CDR2 is SASEGT. CDR3 length: 13 amino acids, cysteine to phenylalanine. The entry retains the CDR3 DNA only, 39 bases that are in frame from base 1. Receptor amplification or capture employed PCR. For sequencing, an Illumina HiSeq 4000 was employed. High-throughput sequencing was used to profile the TCR beta-chain CDR3 region of each patient. In the paper's pipeline: A classifier to discriminate distant-metastatic papillary thyroid cancer patients was built from CDR3 differences across clinicopathological groups. The Shannon index was used to measure repertoire diversity, and the Morisita-Horn index was used to measure how similar tumor and blood repertoires were. In TCRdb, the public reads were trimmed at Q25 with fastp and aligned with MiXCR, with productive beta chains retained. Clone size and V and J calls follow TCRdb, not the original study. The sample table lists tens of thousands of clones, 24% of them with a count of one. The ten largest clones take up roughly 3% of the sample.

This clone came up many times. Its antigen remains undetermined. Base quality data are lacking; no much larger clone is found one base away. No treatment had been received by any patient before thyroid surgery. The study retrospectively analysed patient clinical samples collected from 2012 to 2018 using T-cell receptor beta sequencing. Sequenced material: blood. The sequence was obtained from a male donor with papillary thyroid cancer or a benign thyroid nodule (not recorded which). Some clones in this sample may be carry-over from other donors' samples. The chain employs TRBV6-1 and TRBJ2-7, with 10 junctional bases fitting TRBD1. CDR3 loop: CASPGTGDYEQYF. The bases read TGTGCCAGCCCCGGGACAGGGGATTACGAGCAGTACTTC.